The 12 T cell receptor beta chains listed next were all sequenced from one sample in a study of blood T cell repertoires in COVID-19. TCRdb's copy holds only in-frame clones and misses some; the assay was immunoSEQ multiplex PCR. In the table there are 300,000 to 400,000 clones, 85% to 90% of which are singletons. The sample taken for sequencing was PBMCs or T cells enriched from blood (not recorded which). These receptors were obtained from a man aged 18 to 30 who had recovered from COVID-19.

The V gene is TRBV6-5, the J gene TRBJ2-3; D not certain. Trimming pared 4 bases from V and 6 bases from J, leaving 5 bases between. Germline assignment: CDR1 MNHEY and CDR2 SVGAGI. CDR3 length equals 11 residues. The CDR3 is CASSSQDTQYF. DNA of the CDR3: TGTGCCAGCAGTTCACAGGATACGCAGTATTTT.

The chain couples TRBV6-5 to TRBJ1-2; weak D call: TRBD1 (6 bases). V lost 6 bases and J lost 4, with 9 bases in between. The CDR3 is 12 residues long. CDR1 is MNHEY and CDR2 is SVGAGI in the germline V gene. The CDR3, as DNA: TGTGCCAGCAGGGACAGCACCTATGGCTACACCTTC. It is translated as CASRDSTYGYTF.

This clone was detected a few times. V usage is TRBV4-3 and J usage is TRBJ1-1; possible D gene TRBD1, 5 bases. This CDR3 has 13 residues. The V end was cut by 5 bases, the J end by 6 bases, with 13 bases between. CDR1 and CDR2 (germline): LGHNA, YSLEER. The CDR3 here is CASSYDAGAEAFF. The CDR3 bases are TGCGCCAGCAGCTACGATGCGGGGGCTGAAGCTTTCTTT.

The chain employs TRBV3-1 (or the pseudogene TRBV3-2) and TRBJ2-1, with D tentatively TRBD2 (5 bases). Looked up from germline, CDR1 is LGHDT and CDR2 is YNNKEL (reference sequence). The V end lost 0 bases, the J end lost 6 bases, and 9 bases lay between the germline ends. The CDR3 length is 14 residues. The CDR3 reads CASSQDPGSNEQFF. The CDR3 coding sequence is TGTGCCAGCAGCCAAGACCCGGGATCCAATGAGCAGTTCTTC.

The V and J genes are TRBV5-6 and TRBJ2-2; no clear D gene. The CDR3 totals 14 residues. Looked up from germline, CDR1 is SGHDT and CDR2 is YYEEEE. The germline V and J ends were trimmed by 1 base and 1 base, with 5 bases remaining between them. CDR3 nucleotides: TGTGCCAGCAGCTTGAACATGAACACCGGGGAGCTGTTTTTT. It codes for CASSLNMNTGELFF.

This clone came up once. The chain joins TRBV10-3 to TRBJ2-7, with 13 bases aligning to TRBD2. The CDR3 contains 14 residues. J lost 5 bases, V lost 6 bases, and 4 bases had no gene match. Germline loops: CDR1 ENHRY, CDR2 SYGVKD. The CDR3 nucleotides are TGTGCCATCAGAGACGGGACTAGCGGGAACGAGCAGTACTTC. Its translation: CAIRDGTSGNEQYF.

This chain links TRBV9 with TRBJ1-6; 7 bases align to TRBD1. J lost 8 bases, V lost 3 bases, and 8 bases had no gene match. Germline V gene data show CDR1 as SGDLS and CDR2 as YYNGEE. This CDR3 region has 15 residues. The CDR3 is CASSAGTALYSPLHF. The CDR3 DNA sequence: TGTGCCAGCAGCGCTGGGACAGCACTCTATTCACCCCTCCACTTT.

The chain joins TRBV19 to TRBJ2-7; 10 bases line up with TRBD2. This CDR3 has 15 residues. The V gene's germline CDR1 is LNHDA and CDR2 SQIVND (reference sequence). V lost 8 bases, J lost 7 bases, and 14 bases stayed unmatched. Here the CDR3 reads CASSLGTSDGNEQYF. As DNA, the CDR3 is TGTGCCAGTTCACTGGGGACTAGCGATGGGAATGAGCAGTACTTC.

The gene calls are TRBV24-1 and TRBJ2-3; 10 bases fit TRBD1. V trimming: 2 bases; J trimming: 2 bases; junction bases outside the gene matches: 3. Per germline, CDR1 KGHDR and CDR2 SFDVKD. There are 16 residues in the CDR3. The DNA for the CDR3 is TGTGCCACCAGTGATTCGACAGGGGGCATCACAGATACGCAGTATTTT. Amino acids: CATSDSTGGITDTQYF.

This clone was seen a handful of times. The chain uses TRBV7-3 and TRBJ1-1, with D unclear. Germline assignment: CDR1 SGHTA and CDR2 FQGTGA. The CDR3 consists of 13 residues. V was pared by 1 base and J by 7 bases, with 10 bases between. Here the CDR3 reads CASSLNSGLEAFF. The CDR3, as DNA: TGTGCCAGCAGCTTAAACTCAGGCCTTGAAGCTTTCTTT.

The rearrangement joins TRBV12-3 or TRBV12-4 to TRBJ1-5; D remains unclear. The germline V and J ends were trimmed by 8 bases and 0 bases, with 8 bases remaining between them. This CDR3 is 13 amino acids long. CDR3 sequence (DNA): TGTGCCAGCGCCTCTAATAGCAATCAGCCCCAGCATTTT. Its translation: CASASNSNQPQHF.

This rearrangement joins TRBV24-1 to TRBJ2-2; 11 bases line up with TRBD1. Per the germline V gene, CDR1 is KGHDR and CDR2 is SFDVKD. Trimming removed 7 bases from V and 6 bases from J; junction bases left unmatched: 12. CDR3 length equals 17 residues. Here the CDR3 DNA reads TGTGCCACCAGGCCAGGACAGGGGGCGCGATATGCCGGGGAGCTGTTTTTT. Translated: CATRPGQGARYAGELFF.